This paragraph covers one T cell receptor beta chain sequence. What it binds is not known. The CDR3 is 17 residues long. V was trimmed by 1 base and J by 4 bases, leaving 17 bases between them. Per germline, CDR1 SGHAT and CDR2 FQDESV (reference sequence). The record originates from a study of OX40 agonist ivuxolimab in advanced cancers. Turning to the study itself: Prior therapy, whether anti-PD-1, anti-PD-L1 or anti-CTLA-4, was allowed, and 40% had some. Study results and limitations: The 0.1-3.0 mg/kg partial responders had among the lowest clonal expansion. Clonal expansion was seen in CD4+ and CD8+ blood T cells by week 6 at 0.1 to 3.0 mg/kg.

Method: immunoSEQ multiplex PCR; TCRdb's copy keeps in-frame clones and lacks some. The sample includes about 83,000 clones, around 84% of them seen just once. The gene calls are TRBV11-1 and TRBJ2-1; either TRBD1 or TRBD2 may supply D (6 bases each). This specimen consisted of CD4+ or CD8+ T cells sorted from blood, obtained in a trial of the OX40 agonist ivuxolimab. The source is an adult with an advanced solid tumor such as melanoma, head and neck, liver or kidney cancer. CDR3: CASSLVGSRGVYNEQFF. CDR3 coding DNA: TGTGCCAGCAGCTTAGTCGGGAGTAGGGGGGTATACAATGAGCAGTTCTTC.